This T cell receptor beta chain originates from a study of CD8+CD57+ T cells in acquired aplastic anemia. For the study at large: About 3 ug was the average amount of DNA from sorted CD4+ and CD8+ cells.

Genomic DNA constituted the template upon which TCR beta VDJ and CDR3 profiling was performed. TCRdb passed the reads through MiXCR, listing each CDR3 protein once. The table lists around 190,000 distinct CDR3 sequences, around 60% of them singletons, with 25% to 30% in the top ten. The source is a human donor in good health. Sequenced: sorted CD4+, CD8+, or CD8+CD57+ T cells (not recorded which) from PBMCs.

CDR3 bases: TGCAGCGGGGGGACTAGCGGGGTGTTGGATGAGCAGTTCTTC. It specifies CSGGTSGVLDEQFF. The chain carries TRBV29-1 and TRBJ2-1; the match to TRBD2 covers 13 bases. J gave up 8 bases and V 7 bases, and 8 bases lay outside the gene matches. Germline CDR1 reads SQVTM; CDR2 reads ANQGSEA. This CDR3 spans 14 amino acids.